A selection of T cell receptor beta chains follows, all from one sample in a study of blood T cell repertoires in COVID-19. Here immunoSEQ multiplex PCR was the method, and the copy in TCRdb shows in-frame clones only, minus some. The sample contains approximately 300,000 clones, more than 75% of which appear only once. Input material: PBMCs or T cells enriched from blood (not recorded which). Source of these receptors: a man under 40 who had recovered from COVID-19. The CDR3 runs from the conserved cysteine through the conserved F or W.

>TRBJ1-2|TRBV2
CASSEQGHGYGYTF
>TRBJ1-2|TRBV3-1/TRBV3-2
CASSQGGTGAVYGYTF
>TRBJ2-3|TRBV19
CASSTGLQDTQYF
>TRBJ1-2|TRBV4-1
CASSPLENYGYTF
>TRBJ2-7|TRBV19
CASSMRPGGGYEQYF
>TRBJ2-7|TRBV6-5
CGLRESYEQYF
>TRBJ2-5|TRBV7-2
CASSLAPDRGETQYF
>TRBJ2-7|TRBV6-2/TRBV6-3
CASSYSTGRGLYEQYF
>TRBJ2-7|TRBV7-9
CASSLALGQIYEQYF
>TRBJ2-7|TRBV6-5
CASSQVLAGVYEQYF
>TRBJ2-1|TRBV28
CASEAGSMGYEQFF
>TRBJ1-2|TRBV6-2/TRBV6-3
CASSYDPQRTGGALNYGYTF
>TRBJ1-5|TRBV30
CAWNEAGGQPQHF
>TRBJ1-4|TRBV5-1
CASKNGQGNEKLFF
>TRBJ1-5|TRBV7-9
CASSLVTQGGNQPQHF
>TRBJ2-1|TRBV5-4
CASSLIVIELGYNEQFF
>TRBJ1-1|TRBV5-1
CASSLILTRDRGTEAFF
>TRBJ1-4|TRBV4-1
CASSQGTVGHPNEKLFF
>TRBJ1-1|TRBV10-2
CASSEKWRRSILNTEAFF
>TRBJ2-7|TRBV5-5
CASSLSPTYEQYF
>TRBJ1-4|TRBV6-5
CASRFPRQGIEKLFF
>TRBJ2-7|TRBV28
CASSLWAGGRVNEQYF
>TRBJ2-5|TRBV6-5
CASRPPISREETQYF
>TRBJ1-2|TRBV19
CATHGGLAGGGYTF
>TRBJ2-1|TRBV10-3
CAISESSGLAGAYEQFF
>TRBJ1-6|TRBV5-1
CASSFGDRGLNSPLHF
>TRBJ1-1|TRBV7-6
CASSLGGAFDTEAFF
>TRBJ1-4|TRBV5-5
CASSLIPATNEKLFF